The 14 T cell receptor beta chains below come from one sample, sequenced in a study of blood T cells in healthy people across ages. Alongside a J-beta primer mix, a sample-barcoded 5' primer served in a second PCR lasting about 7 to 12 cycles. TCRdb passed the 5' RACE reads through MiXCR, listing each CDR3 protein once. The table shows some 1.7 million distinct CDR3 sequences, with about 28% occurring only once. The specimen sequenced was blood. All receptors come from a woman aged 25-40 years in good health.

This clonotype came up many times. This CDR3 is CASRPSLAGYNEQFF. CDR3 DNA sequence: TGTGCCAGCAGGCCCAGCCTAGCGGGGTACAATGAGCAGTTCTTC. The V and J genes are TRBV25-1 and TRBJ2-1; TRBD2 agrees at 9 bases. CDR3 size: 15 residues. The germline V gene has CDR1 MGHDK and CDR2 SYGVNS. After removal of 6 bases from V and 4 bases from J, the junction contained 7 bases not matched to a gene. The complete variable domain, with remaining parts taken from reference TRBV25-1 and TRBJ2-1, reads EADIYQTPRYLVIGTGKKITLECSQTMGHDKMYWYQQDPGMELHLIHYSYGVNSTEKGDLSSESTVSRIRTEHFPLTLESARPSHTSQYLCASRPSLAGYNEQFFGPGTRLTVL.

This clonotype was seen repeatedly, ten times or more. The chain has TRBV20-1 and TRBJ2-7, with D possibly called TRBD1 or TRBD2 (5 bases each). The germline V gene encodes CDR1 DFQATT and CDR2 SNEGSKA (reference sequence). V was shortened by 0 bases and J by 6 bases, with 24 bases between the two germline ends. The CDR3 spans 17 residues. In DNA, the CDR3 is TGCAGTGCTAGAGATGTAAAACAGAGCCGAGAGGGGTTCGAGCAGTACTTC. Protein sequence: CSARDVKQSREGFEQYF.

This chain links TRBV6-5 with TRBJ2-3; 8 bases match TRBD2. This CDR3 region has 18 residues. In germline, CDR1 is MNHEY, CDR2 SVGAGI. V trimming: 4 bases; J trimming: 2 bases; junction bases outside the gene matches: 14. The CDR3 DNA is TGTGCCAGCAGTTCGACCGAACTGGCGGGGGGCACCACAGATACGCAGTATTTT. Its translation is CASSSTELAGGTTDTQYF.

As to this clonotype: One junction end does not reproduce the germline sequence, and a read error may be involved. V and J are TRBV11-2 and TRBJ2-7; D might be TRBD2 (6 bases). CDR1 and CDR2 from the germline V gene are SGHAT and FQNNGV. This CDR3 is 16 amino acids long. CDR3 nucleotides: TGTGCCAACAGCTCCTACTTGGCGGGAAGGACCTACGAGCAGTACTTC. It encodes CANSSYLAGRTYEQYF.

This clonotype was found a few times. The chain couples TRBV7-6 to TRBJ1-5; D unclear. The CDR3 runs to 15 residues. Germline loops: CDR1 SGHVS, CDR2 FNYEAQ. V gave up 5 bases and J gave up 1 base, with 12 bases separating them. The CDR3 region is CASSMGFGSNQPQHF. The CDR3 coding sequence is TGTGCCAGCAGCATGGGGTTTGGGAGCAATCAGCCCCAGCATTTT.

At least ten counts were recorded for this clonotype. The rearrangement joins TRBV29-1 to TRBJ2-1; perhaps TRBD1 as D (6 bases). Trimming took off 7 bases at V and 7 bases at J, with 14 bases between the two ends. CDR1 is SQVTM and CDR2 is ANQGSEA in the germline V gene. The CDR3 spans 12 residues. CDR3 coding DNA: TGCAGCGGCCGGGACAACTTTAATGAGCAGTTCTTC. It is translated as CSGRDNFNEQFF.

This sequence joins TRBV2 and TRBJ1-2, with D unclear. Trimming took off 3 bases at V and 10 bases at J, with 15 bases between the two ends. The CDR3 covers 13 residues. Per germline, CDR1 SNHLY and CDR2 FYNNEI. The CDR3 reads CASSDTRALDYTF. CDR3 bases: TGTGCCAGCAGTGACACAAGGGCTTTGGACTACACCTTC.

This clonotype was detected a few times. The V and J genes are TRBV15 and TRBJ2-1; D may correspond to TRBD1 or TRBD2 (5 bases each). From germline, CDR1 is LNHNV and CDR2 YYDKDF (reference sequence). V was cut by 1 base and J by 8 bases, with 9 bases left in between. The CDR3 is 13 residues long. CDR3 coding DNA: TGTGCCACCAGCAGAGTGTGGGACGATGAGCAGTTCTTC. It translates to CATSRVWDDEQFF. Full variable domain (rest looked up from reference TRBV15 and TRBJ2-1): DAMVIQNPRYQVTQFGKPVTLSCSQTLNHNVMYWYQQKSSQAPKLLFHYYDKDFNNEADTPDNFQSRRPNTSFCFLDIRSPGLGDTAMYLCATSRVWDDEQFFGPGTRLTVL.

The chain uses TRBV3-1 and TRBJ1-2; 8 bases are shared with TRBD1. Germline V gene lookup returns CDR1 LGHDT and CDR2 YNNKEL (reference sequence). This CDR3 has 12 residues. After removal of 6 bases from V and 8 bases from J, the junction contained 5 bases not matched to a gene. CDR3 residues: CASSGTGWGYTF. The CDR3 DNA reads TGTGCCAGCAGTGGGACAGGATGGGGCTACACCTTC.

A remark on this clonotype: Just one base apart from a much larger clone, this may be a read error. J is TRBJ2-5 and V is TRBV7-2; perhaps D is TRBD1 or TRBD2 (5 bases each). CDR1 SGHTA and CDR2 FQGNSA come from the germline V gene. The CDR3 is made up of 14 amino acids. The CDR3 loop is CAGSFRRGEETQYF. CDR3 coding DNA: TGTGCCGGCAGCTTTAGAAGGGGAGAGGAGACCCAGTACTTC.

The chain uses TRBV20-1 and TRBJ2-1; 7 bases line up with TRBD2. V shed 3 bases and J 3 bases; nucleotides not matched to a gene: 8. CDR3 size: 15 residues. CDR1 DFQATT and CDR2 SNEGSKA come from the germline V gene (reference sequence). The chain's CDR3 is CSARMPGGGYNEQFF. The CDR3, as DNA: TGCAGTGCTAGGATGCCGGGAGGCGGCTACAATGAGCAGTTCTTC.

The V gene is TRBV20-1, the J gene TRBJ2-3; TRBD2 matches 10 bases. Germline values: CDR1 DFQATT, CDR2 SNEGSKA (reference sequence). CDR3 size: 13 residues. V trimming: 5 bases; J trimming: 5 bases; junction bases outside the gene matches: 4. CDR3 DNA sequence: TGCAGTGCTCTAGCGGGGGCGGGAGATACGCAGTATTTT. Its protein is CSALAGAGDTQYF.

The rearrangement links TRBV3-1 to TRBJ2-2; possibly TRBD1 for D (7 bases). Germline V gives CDR1 LGHDT, CDR2 YNNKEL (reference sequence). V lost 4 bases, J lost 4 bases, and 13 bases lay in between. The CDR3 is 15 residues long. The DNA for the CDR3 is TGTGCCAGCAGCCGACAGGGAGGTGGCACCGGGGAGCTGTTTTTT. It translates to CASSRQGGGTGELFF.

As to this clonotype: This may be a read error: a much more frequent sequence differs by one nucleotide. The CDR3 reads CASRSPGTSYEQYF. CDR3 DNA: TGTGCCAGCAGGAGCCCCGGGACTAGCTACGAGCAGTACTTC. This sequence joins TRBV6-6 and TRBJ2-7; the match to TRBD2 covers 8 bases. V trimming: 6 bases; J trimming: 3 bases; junction bases outside the gene matches: 7. Germline assignment: CDR1 MNHNY and CDR2 SVGAGI (reference sequence). This CDR3 region has 14 residues.